This TCR beta chain was captured by sequencing in a study of long-term antiretroviral therapy in people with HIV. Study as a whole: The oldest specimens predate the 2015 immediate-ART recommendation by about a decade.

The run of the v3.0 immunoSEQ assay was at survey level. The table came from immunoSEQ multiplex PCR; TCRdb's copy has only in-frame clones and leaves some out. The sample lists about 35,000 clones; approximately 74% were seen once. The V segment lost 8 bases and the J segment 2 bases; nucleotides outside the gene matches: 5. The CDR3 is 14 amino acids. The germline CDR1 and CDR2 sequences are MNHEY and SMNVEV (reference sequence). Until DNA extraction, the samples held between roughly 1-10 million cryopreserved PBMC. The chain has TRBV27 and TRBJ1-2; 10 bases are shared with TRBD1. Material: unsorted PBMCs, obtained 3 years after starting antiretroviral therapy. This clonotype was obtained from a man aged 50 to 60 with HIV. CDR3 in amino acids: CASRGQGGNYGYTF. CDR3 coding DNA: TGTGCCAGCCGAGGACAGGGGGGAAACTATGGCTACACCTTC.